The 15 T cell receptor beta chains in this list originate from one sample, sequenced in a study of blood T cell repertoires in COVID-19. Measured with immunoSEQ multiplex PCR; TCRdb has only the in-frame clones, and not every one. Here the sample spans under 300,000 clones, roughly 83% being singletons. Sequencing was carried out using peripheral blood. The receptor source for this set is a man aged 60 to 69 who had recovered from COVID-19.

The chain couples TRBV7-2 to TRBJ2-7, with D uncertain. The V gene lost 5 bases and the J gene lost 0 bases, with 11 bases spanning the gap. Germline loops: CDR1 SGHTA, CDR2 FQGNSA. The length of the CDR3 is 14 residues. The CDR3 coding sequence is TGTGCCAGCAGCAAAGAGGTGAGCTCCTACGAGCAGTACTTC. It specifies CASSKEVSSYEQYF.

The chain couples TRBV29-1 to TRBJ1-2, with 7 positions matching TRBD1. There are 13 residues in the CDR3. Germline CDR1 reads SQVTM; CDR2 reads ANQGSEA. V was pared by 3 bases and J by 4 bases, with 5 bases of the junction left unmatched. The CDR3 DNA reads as TGCAGCGTTGAGACCGGGGACAGCTATGGCTACACCTTC. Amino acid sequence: CSVETGDSYGYTF.

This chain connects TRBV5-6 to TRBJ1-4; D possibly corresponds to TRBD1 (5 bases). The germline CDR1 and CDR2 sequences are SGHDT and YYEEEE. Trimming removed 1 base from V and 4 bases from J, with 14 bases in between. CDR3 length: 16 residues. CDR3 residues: CASSLTSRQSNEKLFF. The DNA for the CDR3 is TGTGCCAGCAGCTTGACTTCTAGACAGAGTAATGAAAAACTGTTTTTT. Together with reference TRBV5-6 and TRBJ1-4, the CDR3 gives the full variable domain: DAGVTQSPTHLIKTRGQQVTLRCSPKSGHDTVSWYQQALGQGPQFIFQYYEEEERQRGNFPDRFSGHQFPNYSSELNVNALLLGDSALYLCASSLTSRQSNEKLFFGSGTQLSVL.

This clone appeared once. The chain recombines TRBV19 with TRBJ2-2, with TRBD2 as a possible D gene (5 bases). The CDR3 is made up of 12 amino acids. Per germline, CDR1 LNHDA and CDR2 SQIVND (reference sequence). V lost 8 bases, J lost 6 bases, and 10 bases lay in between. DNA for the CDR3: TGTGCCAGTGCGGGCAGAGCCGGGGAGCTGTTTTTT. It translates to CASAGRAGELFF. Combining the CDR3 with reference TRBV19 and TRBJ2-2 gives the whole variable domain DGGITQSPKYLFRKEGQNVTLSCEQNLNHDAMYWYRQDPGQGLRLIYYSQIVNDFQKGDIAEGYSVSREKKESFPLTVTSAQKNPTAFYLCASAGRAGELFFGEGSRLTVL.

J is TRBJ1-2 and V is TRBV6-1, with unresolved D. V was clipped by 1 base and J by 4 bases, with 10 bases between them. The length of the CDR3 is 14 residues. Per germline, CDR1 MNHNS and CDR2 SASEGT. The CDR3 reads CASSEGAGRYGYTF. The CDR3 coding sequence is TGTGCCAGCAGTGAAGGGGCAGGCCGCTATGGCTACACCTTC.

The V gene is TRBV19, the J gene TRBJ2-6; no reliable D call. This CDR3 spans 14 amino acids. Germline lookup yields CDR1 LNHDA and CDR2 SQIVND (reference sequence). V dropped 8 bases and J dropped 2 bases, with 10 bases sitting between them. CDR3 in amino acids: CASDTWAGANVLTF. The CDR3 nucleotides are TGTGCCAGTGACACCTGGGCTGGGGCCAACGTCCTGACTTTC. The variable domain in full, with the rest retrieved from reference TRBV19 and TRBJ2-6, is DGGITQSPKYLFRKEGQNVTLSCEQNLNHDAMYWYRQDPGQGLRLIYYSQIVNDFQKGDIAEGYSVSREKKESFPLTVTSAQKNPTAFYLCASDTWAGANVLTFGAGSRLTVL.

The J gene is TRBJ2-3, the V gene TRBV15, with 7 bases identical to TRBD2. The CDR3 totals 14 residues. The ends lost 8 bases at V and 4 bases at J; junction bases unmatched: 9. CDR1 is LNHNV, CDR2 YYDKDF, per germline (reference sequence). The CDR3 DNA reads TGTGCCACCCGGACTAGACAAAGTGCAGATACGCAGTATTTT. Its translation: CATRTRQSADTQYF.

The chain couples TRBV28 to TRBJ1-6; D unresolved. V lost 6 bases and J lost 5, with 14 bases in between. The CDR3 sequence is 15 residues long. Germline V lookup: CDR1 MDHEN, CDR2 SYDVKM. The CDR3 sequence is CASRPDWANNSPLHF. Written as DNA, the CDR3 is TGTGCCAGCAGACCGGACTGGGCTAATAATTCACCCCTCCACTTT.

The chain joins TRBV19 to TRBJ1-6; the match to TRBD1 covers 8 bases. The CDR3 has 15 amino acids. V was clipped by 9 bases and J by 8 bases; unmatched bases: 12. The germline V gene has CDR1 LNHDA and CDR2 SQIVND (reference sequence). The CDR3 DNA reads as TGTGCCAGCAAAACGACAGGGGTAGGGGATTCACCCCTCCACTTT. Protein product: CASKTTGVGDSPLHF.

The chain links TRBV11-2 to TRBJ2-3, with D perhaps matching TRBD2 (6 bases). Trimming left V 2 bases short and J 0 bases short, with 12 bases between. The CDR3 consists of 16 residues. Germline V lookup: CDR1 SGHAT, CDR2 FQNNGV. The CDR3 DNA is TGTGCCAGCAGCTTAAAGGCGGGGCTGAGCACAGATACGCAGTATTTT. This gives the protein CASSLKAGLSTDTQYF. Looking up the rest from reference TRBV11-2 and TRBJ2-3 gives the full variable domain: EAGVAQSPRYKIIEKRQSVAFWCNPISGHATLYWYQQILGQGPKLLIQFQNNGVVDDSQLPKDRFSAERLKGVDSTLKIQPAKLEDSAVYLCASSLKAGLSTDTQYFGPGTRLTVL.

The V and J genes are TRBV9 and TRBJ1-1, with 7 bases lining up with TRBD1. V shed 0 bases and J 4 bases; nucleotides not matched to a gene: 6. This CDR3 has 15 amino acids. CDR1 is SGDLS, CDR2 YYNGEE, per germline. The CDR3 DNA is TGTGCCAGCAGCGTAGAGGGTGCAGGGGGCACTGAAGCTTTCTTT. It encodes CASSVEGAGGTEAFF.

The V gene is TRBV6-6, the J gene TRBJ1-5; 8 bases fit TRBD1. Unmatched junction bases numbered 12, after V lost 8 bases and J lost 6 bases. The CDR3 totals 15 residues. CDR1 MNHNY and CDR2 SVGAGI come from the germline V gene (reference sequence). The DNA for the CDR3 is TGTGCCAGCGCCTACGGACAGGGTCGGGTTCAGCCCCAGCATTTT. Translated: CASAYGQGRVQPQHF.

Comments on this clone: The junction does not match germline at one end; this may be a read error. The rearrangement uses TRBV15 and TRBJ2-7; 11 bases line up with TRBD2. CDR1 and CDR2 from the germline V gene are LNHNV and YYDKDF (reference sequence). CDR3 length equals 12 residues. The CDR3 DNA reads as TGTGCCACCAGCAGGCCGGGACTAGCGGTATTCTTC. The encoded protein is CATSRPGLAVFF.

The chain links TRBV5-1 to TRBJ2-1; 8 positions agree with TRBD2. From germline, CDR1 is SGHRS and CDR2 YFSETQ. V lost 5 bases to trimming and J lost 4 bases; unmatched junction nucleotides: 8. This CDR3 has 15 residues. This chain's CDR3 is CASRFLVAGYNEQFF. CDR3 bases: TGCGCCAGCAGATTTTTGGTAGCGGGGTACAATGAGCAGTTCTTC.

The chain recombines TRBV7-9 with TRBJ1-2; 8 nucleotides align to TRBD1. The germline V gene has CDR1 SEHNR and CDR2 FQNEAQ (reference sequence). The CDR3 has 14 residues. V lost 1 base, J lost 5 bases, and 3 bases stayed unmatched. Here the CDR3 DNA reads TGTGCCAGCAGCTTAGGGACAGGGCTTTATGGCTACACCTTC. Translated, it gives CASSLGTGLYGYTF.